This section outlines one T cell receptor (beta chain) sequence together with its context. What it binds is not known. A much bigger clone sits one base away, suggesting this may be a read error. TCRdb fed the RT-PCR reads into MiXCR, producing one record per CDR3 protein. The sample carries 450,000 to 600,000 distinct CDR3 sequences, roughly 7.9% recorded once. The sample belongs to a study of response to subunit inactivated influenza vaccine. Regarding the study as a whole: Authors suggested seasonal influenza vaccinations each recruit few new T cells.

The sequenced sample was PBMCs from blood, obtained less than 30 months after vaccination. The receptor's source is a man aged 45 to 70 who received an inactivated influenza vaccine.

DNA of the CDR3: TGCGCCAGCCGCCAAGATTGGCCCCCAGGGAGCTCTGGAAACACCATATATTTT. Protein: CASRQDWPPGSSGNTIYF. This chain links TRBV4-3 with TRBJ1-3, with D tentatively TRBD1 (5 bases). Germline CDR1 reads LGHNA; CDR2 reads YSLEER. The CDR3 has 18 amino acids.